This passage covers 14 T cell receptor beta chains from one sample sequenced in a study of blood T cell repertoires in COVID-19. TCRdb's copy holds only in-frame clones and misses some; the assay was immunoSEQ multiplex PCR. This sample has about 90,000 clones; around 90% occur once, and the top ten carry approximately 2.3%. Source material: peripheral blood. These receptors all come from a human donor with active COVID-19. The donor label of this sample is uncertain.

V is TRBV6-2 or TRBV6-3 and J is TRBJ1-3; the D is unclear. The CDR3 totals 11 residues. V lost 5 bases and J 6 bases, leaving 5 bases between the germline ends. The germline V gene has CDR1 MNHEY and CDR2 SVGEGT. The DNA for the CDR3 is TGTGCCAGCAGTCTACTAAACACCATATATTTT. As protein: CASSLLNTIYF.

The rearrangement uses TRBV5-6 and TRBJ1-4; tentatively, D is TRBD1 (5 bases). Germline values: CDR1 SGHDT, CDR2 YYEEEE. V was shortened by 6 bases and J by 4 bases, with 25 bases between the two germline ends. The CDR3 runs to 18 residues. The CDR3 reads CASTGRPGSPALNEKLFF. As DNA, the CDR3 is TGTGCCAGCACCGGCCGCCCAGGGTCCCCAGCCCTTAATGAAAAACTGTTTTTT.

The chain has TRBV7-3 and TRBJ2-1, with 7 bases aligning to TRBD1. V was clipped by 5 bases and J by 4 bases; unmatched bases: 8. The CDR3 runs to 15 residues. The germline CDR1 and CDR2 sequences are SGHTA and FQGTGA. CDR3 in DNA: TGTGCCAGCAGCCTAGAGGGGACAGCGTACAATGAGCAGTTCTTC. Encoded protein: CASSLEGTAYNEQFF.

CDR3 nucleotide sequence: TGCGCCAGCAGCCAAGTTAACAATGAGCAGTTCTTC. Its protein product is CASSQVNNEQFF. The chain couples TRBV4-1 to TRBJ2-1; D is unclear. Trimming took off 1 base at V and 5 bases at J, with 3 bases between the two ends. Per the germline V gene, CDR1 is MGHRA and CDR2 is YSYEKL. CDR3 length: 12 amino acids.

Comment on this clone: Additional DNA sequences in this sample encode the identical CDR3. V and J are TRBV5-1 and TRBJ2-5, with no clear D. The CDR3 spans 13 residues. Trimming stripped 0 bases from V and 1 base from J, with 4 bases between. Germline CDR1 is SGHRS and CDR2 is YFSETQ. CDR3 protein: CASSLVSQETQYF. For the CDR3, the DNA is TGCGCCAGCAGCTTGGTTAGCCAAGAGACCCAGTACTTC.

The chain carries TRBV3-1 (or the pseudogene TRBV3-2) and TRBJ2-2, with 12 nucleotides matching TRBD1. Per the germline V gene, CDR1 is LGHDT and CDR2 is YNNKEL (reference sequence). The CDR3 has 18 amino acids. V shed 3 bases and J 4 bases; nucleotides not matched to a gene: 9. CDR3 protein: CASSHDRDRGQSTGELFF. The CDR3 nucleotides are TGTGCCAGCAGCCACGACCGGGACAGGGGGCAGAGCACCGGGGAGCTGTTTTTT.

The genes are TRBV7-3 and TRBJ1-3, with D possibly matching TRBD1 (5 bases). Germline CDR1 SGHTA, CDR2 FQGTGA. The CDR3 sequence is 14 residues long. V dropped 5 bases and J dropped 0 bases, with 8 bases sitting between them. The CDR3: CASSLTASGNTIYF. CDR3 in DNA: TGTGCCAGCAGCCTGACAGCCTCTGGAAACACCATATATTTT.

The rearrangement uses TRBV19 and TRBJ1-4; 10 nucleotides line up with TRBD1. Trimming cost V 5 bases and J 1 base; bases outside gene matches: 4. CDR1 and CDR2 (germline): LNHDA, SQIVND (reference sequence). This CDR3 has 16 amino acids. The CDR3 loop reads CASSQRTGGTNEKLFF. CDR3 in DNA: TGTGCCAGTAGTCAGAGGACAGGGGGAACTAATGAAAAACTGTTTTTT.

The chain couples TRBV18 to TRBJ2-7; TRBD2 matches 7 bases. Germline CDR1 is KGHSH and CDR2 is LQKENI. The trim removed 3 bases at V and 6 bases at J, leaving 14 bases unmatched. The CDR3 sequence is 16 residues long. The DNA for the CDR3 is TGTGCCAGCTCACCGCAAATTTTGGGGGGGACGGGCGAGCAGTACTTC. Protein product: CASSPQILGGTGEQYF.

V usage is TRBV11-1 and J usage is TRBJ1-1; 7 bases are shared with TRBD1. Trimming at V came to 4 bases and at J to 1 base, leaving 6 bases not matched to a gene. The germline V gene has CDR1 SGHAT and CDR2 FQDESV (reference sequence). The CDR3 consists of 15 residues. CDR3 DNA sequence: TGTGCCAGCAGCTCCGGGACAGCTGGGAACACTGAAGCTTTCTTT. This encodes CASSSGTAGNTEAFF.

The chain combines TRBV19 with TRBJ1-4; TRBD1 matches 8 bases. CDR3 length equals 14 residues. The germline gives CDR1 LNHDA, CDR2 SQIVND (reference sequence). The V gene end was trimmed by 6 bases and the J gene end by 4 bases; junction bases not matched to a gene: 4. The CDR3 is CASRKTGVNEKLFF. The CDR3 nucleotides read TGTGCCAGTAGGAAGACAGGGGTTAATGAAAAACTGTTTTTT.

This clone was seen just once. The chain couples TRBV4-1 to TRBJ2-3; D is unresolved. V was shortened by 3 bases and J by 1 base, with 5 bases between the two germline ends. Germline assignment: CDR1 MGHRA and CDR2 YSYEKL. This CDR3 has 13 amino acids. As DNA, the CDR3 is TGCGCCAGCAGCCAGCTAGGCACAGATACGCAGTATTTT. Translation gives CASSQLGTDTQYF.

This rearrangement joins TRBV2 to TRBJ1-2; no reliable D call. Germline V gene data show CDR1 as SNHLY and CDR2 as FYNNEI. The CDR3 spans 14 residues. The V end was cut by 4 bases, the J end by 8 bases, with 17 bases between. This CDR3 reads CASSAQRETGGYTF. In DNA form, the CDR3 reads TGTGCCAGCAGTGCCCAACGAGAAACCGGGGGCTACACCTTC.

The sample holds a few counts of this clone. CDR3 sequence (DNA): TGCAGCGTTGAACTCCCGGGGGAGAATTCCTACGAGCAGTACTTC. Protein: CSVELPGENSYEQYF. The V gene is TRBV29-1, the J gene TRBJ2-7; D is perhaps TRBD2 (6 bases). V lost 2 bases to trimming and J lost 1 base, with 15 bases between them. The germline V gene has CDR1 SQVTM and CDR2 ANQGSEA. The CDR3 spans 15 residues.